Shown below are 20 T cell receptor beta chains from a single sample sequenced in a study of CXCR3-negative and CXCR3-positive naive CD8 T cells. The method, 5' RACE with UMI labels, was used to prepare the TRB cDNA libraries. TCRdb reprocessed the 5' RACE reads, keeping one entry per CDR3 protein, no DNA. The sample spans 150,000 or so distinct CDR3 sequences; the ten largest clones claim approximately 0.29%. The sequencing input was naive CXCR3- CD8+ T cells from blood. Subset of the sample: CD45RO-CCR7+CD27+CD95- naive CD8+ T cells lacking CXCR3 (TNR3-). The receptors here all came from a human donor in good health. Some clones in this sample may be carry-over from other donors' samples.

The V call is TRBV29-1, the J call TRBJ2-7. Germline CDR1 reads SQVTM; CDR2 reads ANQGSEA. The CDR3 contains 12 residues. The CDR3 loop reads CSVGGGVYEQYF.

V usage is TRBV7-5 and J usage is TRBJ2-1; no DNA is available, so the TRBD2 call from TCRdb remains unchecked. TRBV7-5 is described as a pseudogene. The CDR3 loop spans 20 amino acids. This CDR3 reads CISVSEARRLAGDLGGEQFF.

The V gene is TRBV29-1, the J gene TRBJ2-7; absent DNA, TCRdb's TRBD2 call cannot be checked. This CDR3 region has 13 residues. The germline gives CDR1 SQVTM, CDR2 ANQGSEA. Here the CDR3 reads CSVETSGVSEQYF.

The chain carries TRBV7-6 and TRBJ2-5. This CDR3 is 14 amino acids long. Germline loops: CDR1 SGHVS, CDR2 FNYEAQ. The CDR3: CASSLALLKETQYF.

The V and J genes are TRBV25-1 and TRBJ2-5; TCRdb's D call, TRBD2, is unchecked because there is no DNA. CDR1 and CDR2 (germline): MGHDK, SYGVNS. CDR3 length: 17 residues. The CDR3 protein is CASSDGPSLAGGMPQYF. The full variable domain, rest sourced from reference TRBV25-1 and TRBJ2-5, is EADIYQTPRYLVIGTGKKITLECSQTMGHDKMYWYQQDPGMELHLIHYSYGVNSTEKGDLSSESTVSRIRTEHFPLTLESARPSHTSQYLCASSDGPSLAGGMPQYFGPGTRLLVL.

CDR3: CASSLVPSSYEQYF. The chain has TRBV7-2 and TRBJ2-7. This CDR3 contains 14 residues. Germline CDR1 and CDR2: SGHTA and FQGNSA.

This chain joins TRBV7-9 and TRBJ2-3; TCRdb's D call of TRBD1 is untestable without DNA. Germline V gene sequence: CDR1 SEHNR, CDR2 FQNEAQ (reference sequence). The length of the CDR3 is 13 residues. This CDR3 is CASSSTGTDTQYF.

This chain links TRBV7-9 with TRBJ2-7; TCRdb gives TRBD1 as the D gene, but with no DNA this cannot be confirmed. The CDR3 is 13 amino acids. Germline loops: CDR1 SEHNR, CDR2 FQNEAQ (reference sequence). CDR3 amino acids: CASSSREFGGQYF.

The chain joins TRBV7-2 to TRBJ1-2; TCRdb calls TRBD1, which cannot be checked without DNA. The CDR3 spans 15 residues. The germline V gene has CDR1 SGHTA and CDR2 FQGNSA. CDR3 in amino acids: CASSHYVGTDYGYTF.

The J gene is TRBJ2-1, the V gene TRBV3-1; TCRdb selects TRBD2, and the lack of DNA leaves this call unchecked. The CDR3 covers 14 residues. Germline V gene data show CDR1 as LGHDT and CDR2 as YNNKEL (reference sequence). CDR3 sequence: CASSQASSMYEQFF.

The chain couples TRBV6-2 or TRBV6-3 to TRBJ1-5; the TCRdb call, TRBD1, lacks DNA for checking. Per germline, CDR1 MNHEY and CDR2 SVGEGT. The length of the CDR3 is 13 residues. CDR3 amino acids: CASRQGRNQPQHF.

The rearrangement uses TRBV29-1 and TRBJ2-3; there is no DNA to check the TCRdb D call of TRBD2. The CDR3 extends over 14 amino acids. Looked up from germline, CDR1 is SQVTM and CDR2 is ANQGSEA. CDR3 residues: CSVVAGGLTDTQYF.

The CDR3 here is CASSQENILPYEQYF. The chain combines TRBV4-3 with TRBJ2-7. Germline V gene lookup returns CDR1 LGHNA and CDR2 YSLEER. CDR3 size: 15 residues.

CDR3 residues: CASSSSGLAGGRETQYF. J is TRBJ2-5 and V is TRBV28; TCRdb indicates TRBD2, and absent DNA this call remains unverified. The CDR3 contains 17 residues. Germline values: CDR1 MDHEN, CDR2 SYDVKM.

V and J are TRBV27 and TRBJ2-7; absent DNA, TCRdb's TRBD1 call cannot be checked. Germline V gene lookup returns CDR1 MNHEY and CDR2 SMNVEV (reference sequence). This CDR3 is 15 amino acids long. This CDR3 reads CASSHYLGVSDEQYF.

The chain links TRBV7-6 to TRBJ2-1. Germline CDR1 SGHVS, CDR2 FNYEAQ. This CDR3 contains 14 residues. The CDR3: CASSGRILGDEQFF.

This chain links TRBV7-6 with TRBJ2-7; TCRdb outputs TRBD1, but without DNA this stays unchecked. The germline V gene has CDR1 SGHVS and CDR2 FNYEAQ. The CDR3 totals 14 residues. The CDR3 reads CASSLYRETYEQYF.

The CDR3: CASSLGVQYEQYF. This chain uses TRBV12-3 or TRBV12-4 with TRBJ2-7; TCRdb's D gene call, TRBD2, goes unchecked for lack of DNA. CDR3 length: 13 residues.

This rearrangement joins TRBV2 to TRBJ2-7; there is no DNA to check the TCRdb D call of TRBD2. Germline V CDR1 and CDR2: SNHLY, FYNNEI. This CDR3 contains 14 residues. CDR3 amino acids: CAGGLAGPYDEQYF.

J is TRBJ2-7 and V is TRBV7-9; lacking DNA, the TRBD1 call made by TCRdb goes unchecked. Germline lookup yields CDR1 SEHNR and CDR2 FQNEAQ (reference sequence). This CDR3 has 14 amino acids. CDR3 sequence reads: CASSSWTGTYEQYF. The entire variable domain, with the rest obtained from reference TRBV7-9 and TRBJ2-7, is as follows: DTGVSQNPRHKITKRGQNVTFRCDPISEHNRLYWYRQTLGQGPEFLTYFQNEAQLEKSRLLSDRFSAERPKGSFSTLEIQRTEQGDSAMYLCASSSWTGTYEQYFGPGTRLTVT.